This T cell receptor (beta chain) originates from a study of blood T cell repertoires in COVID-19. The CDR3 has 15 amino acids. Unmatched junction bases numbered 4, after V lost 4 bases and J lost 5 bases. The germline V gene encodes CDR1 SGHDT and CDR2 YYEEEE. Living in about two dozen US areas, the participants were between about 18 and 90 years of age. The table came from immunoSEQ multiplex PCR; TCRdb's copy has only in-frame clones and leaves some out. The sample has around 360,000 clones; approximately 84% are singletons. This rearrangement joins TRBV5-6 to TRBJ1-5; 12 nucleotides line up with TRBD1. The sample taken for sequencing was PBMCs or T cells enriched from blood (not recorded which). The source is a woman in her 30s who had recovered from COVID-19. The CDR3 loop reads CASSPGQGADQPQHF. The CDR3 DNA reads TGTGCCAGCAGCCCGGGACAGGGGGCGGATCAGCCCCAGCATTTT. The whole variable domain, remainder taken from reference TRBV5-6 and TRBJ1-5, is DAGVTQSPTHLIKTRGQQVTLRCSPKSGHDTVSWYQQALGQGPQFIFQYYEEEERQRGNFPDRFSGHQFPNYSSELNVNALLLGDSALYLCASSPGQGADQPQHFGDGTRLSIL.